The T cell receptor (beta chain) under discussion was sequenced for a study of T cell responses to AZD1222 COVID-19 vaccine. At the level of the study: Second-dose intervals near 4 or 12 weeks were combined. Study-wide findings and caveats: Only a handful of individuals given AZD1222 were seropositive at baseline. Among the donors, most were white British and more were female, and clonal diversity was possibly underestimated.

The V and J ends lost 6 bases and 8 bases, in that order; junction bases with no gene match: 7. Germline V gives CDR1 MNHEY, CDR2 SVGAGI. The CDR3 extends over 14 amino acids. Profiled with immunoSEQ multiplex PCR; TCRdb holds only in-frame clones, not every one. Among more than 110,000 clones listed, about 88% were seen once. This clone was seen a single time. Antigen specificity is unknown. V usage is TRBV6-5 and J usage is TRBJ1-4; 9 bases align to TRBD1. This TCR derives from an adult in good health. The sample here was peripheral blood, taken on day 0 of AZD1222 vaccination. The CDR3 bases are TGTGCCAGCAGGCGGGACAGGGTCTCGGAAAAACTGTTTTTT. This translates into CASRRDRVSEKLFF.